Listed here are 10 T cell receptor beta chains from one sample, sequenced in a study of T cell responses to AZD1222 COVID-19 vaccine. Produced via immunoSEQ multiplex PCR; TCRdb's table is partial and in-frame only. The top ten hold about 4% of the sample, which has around 140,000 clones, about 90% seen once. This sample comprised peripheral blood, obtained 28 days after the second AZD1222 dose. The receptors were gathered from an adult who received the AZD1222 COVID-19 vaccine.

V usage is TRBV9 and J usage is TRBJ2-2; 7 bases are shared with TRBD1. The germline V gene has CDR1 SGDLS and CDR2 YYNGEE. This CDR3 has 15 residues. With 0 bases clipped from V and 6 bases from J, the junction kept 5 bases outside the gene matches. This chain's CDR3 is CASSVEGRGSGELFF. The CDR3 region has the DNA TGTGCCAGCAGCGTAGAAGGCAGGGGGTCCGGGGAGCTGTTTTTT.

The chain is built from TRBV7-3 and TRBJ2-2; D may be TRBD1 or TRBD2 (5 bases each). The CDR3 spans 16 residues. The V gene lost 5 bases and the J gene lost 2 bases, with 15 bases spanning the gap. Germline-derived CDR1 and CDR2 are SGHTA and FQGTGA. In DNA form, the CDR3 reads TGTGCCAGCAGCCTATCGGGGCCGATTAACACCGGGGAGCTGTTTTTT. Its translation is CASSLSGPINTGELFF.

This clone showed up just once. The chain couples TRBV5-5 to TRBJ2-5, with D tentatively TRBD2 (6 bases). Germline V lookup: CDR1 SGHKS, CDR2 YYEKEE (reference sequence). With 1 base removed from V and 3 bases from J, the gap between germline ends came to 7 bases. The CDR3 loop spans 13 amino acids. In DNA form, the CDR3 reads TGTGCCAGCAGCTTGTGGGGGGAAGAGACCCAGTACTTC. Translated: CASSLWGEETQYF.

The V gene is TRBV12-3 or TRBV12-4, the J gene TRBJ1-2, with a tentative D call TRBD1 (6 bases). Between the trimmed V and J ends, which lost 3 bases and 8 bases, there was a span of 10 bases. CDR3 length equals 12 residues. CDR3 nucleotide sequence: TGTGCCAGCAGTTTGAACAGGGAGGGCTACACCTTC. Translated: CASSLNREGYTF.

This chain joins TRBV13 and TRBJ1-3, with a weak D call TRBD1 (6 bases). Germline loops: CDR1 PRHDT, CDR2 FYEKMQ (reference sequence). V lost 3 bases, J lost 1 base, and 10 bases lay in between. The CDR3 runs 15 residues. The CDR3 reads CASSFWGASGNTIYF. As DNA, the CDR3 is TGTGCCAGCAGCTTTTGGGGGGCGTCTGGAAACACCATATATTTT.

V is TRBV6-4 and J is TRBJ2-1, with 8 bases fitting TRBD2. The CDR3 is 14 amino acids. Germline CDR1 is MRHNA and CDR2 is SNTAGT. Trimming removed 7 bases from V and 2 bases from J; junction bases left unmatched: 4. For the CDR3, the DNA is TGTGCCAGCAAAGCGGGGGAGACCTACAATGAGCAGTTCTTC. It specifies CASKAGETYNEQFF.

The chain combines TRBV3-1 (or the pseudogene TRBV3-2) with TRBJ2-7; 9 bases map to TRBD1. The V and J ends lost 2 bases and 1 base, in that order; junction bases with no gene match: 3. There are 15 residues in the CDR3. From germline, CDR1 is LGHDT and CDR2 YNNKEL (reference sequence). CDR3 loop: CASSQSGTGSYEQYF. For the CDR3, the DNA is TGTGCCAGCAGCCAATCCGGGACAGGGTCCTACGAGCAGTACTTC.

The chain is built from TRBV4-1 and TRBJ2-5; possible D gene TRBD2, 5 bases. V shed 5 bases and J shed 3 bases, with 10 bases lying between them. The CDR3 consists of 13 residues. The germline V gene has CDR1 MGHRA and CDR2 YSYEKL. This CDR3 is CASSKAGKETQYF. CDR3 DNA sequence: TGCGCCAGCAGCAAGGCGGGTAAAGAGACCCAGTACTTC.

The gene calls are TRBV9 and TRBJ2-1, with no clear D. V was pared by 2 bases and J by 4 bases, with 10 bases between. This CDR3 comprises 14 residues. Per germline, CDR1 SGDLS and CDR2 YYNGEE. For the CDR3, the DNA is TGTGCCAGCAGCGTCTCTAACTATTACAATGAGCAGTTCTTC. Translating gives CASSVSNYYNEQFF.

Only one count was recorded for this clone. This sequence joins TRBV19 and TRBJ1-2; TRBD1 agrees at 10 bases. J lost 4 bases, V lost 7 bases, and 12 bases had no gene match. CDR3 size: 16 residues. Per the germline V gene, CDR1 is LNHDA and CDR2 is SQIVND (reference sequence). In nucleotides, the CDR3 is TGTGCCAGTAACCGGGGGGAGACAGGGGGCCGCTATGGCTACACCTTC. Amino acid sequence: CASNRGETGGRYGYTF.